This T cell receptor (beta chain) originates from a study of tissue T cells after allogeneic stem cell transplantation. The overall study: Adult allogeneic hematopoietic cell transplant recipients with steroid-refractory graft-versus-host disease were prospectively enrolled for research autopsy. Graft-versus-host disease patients received grafts, several unmodified and three CD34-selected to deplete T cells.

The germline CDR1 and CDR2 sequences are MGHDK and SYGVNS. The CDR3 covers 16 residues. V dropped 1 base and J dropped 6; count of bases not matched to a gene: 6. Profiling relied on immunoSEQ multiplex PCR, and the TCRdb table lists in-frame clones only, not all of them. The repertoire has 25,000 to 30,000 clones, roughly 85% of them found once; the top ten carry roughly 4%. Points on this clone: The antigen remains undetermined.

Whole-study results and caveats: Alloreactivity or antigen specificity of tissue TCRs was not determined; some clones might be host cells.

The sequence was collected from a woman between 18 and 50 years old who later had graft-versus-host disease after an allogeneic stem cell transplant. The sequencing here drew on blood, taken before transplantation. The chain carries TRBV25-1 and TRBJ2-2; 9 positions match TRBD1. The CDR3 sequence is CASSEWGQGRAGELFF. In DNA form, the CDR3 reads TGTGCCAGCAGTGAATGGGGACAGGGAAGGGCCGGGGAGCTGTTTTTT.